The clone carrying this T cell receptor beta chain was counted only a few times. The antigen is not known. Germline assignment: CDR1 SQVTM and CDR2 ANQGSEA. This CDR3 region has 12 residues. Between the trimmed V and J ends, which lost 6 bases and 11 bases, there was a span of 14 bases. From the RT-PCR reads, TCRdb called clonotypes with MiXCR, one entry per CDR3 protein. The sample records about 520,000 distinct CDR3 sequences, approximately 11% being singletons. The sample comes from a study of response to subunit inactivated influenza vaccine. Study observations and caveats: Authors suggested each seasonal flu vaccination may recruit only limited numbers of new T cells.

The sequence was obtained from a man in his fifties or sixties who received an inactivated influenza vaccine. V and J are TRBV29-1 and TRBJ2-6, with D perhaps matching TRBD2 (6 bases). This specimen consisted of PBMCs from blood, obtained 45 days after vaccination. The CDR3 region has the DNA TGCAGCGTCGGGACTCCGCCCGACGTCCTGACTTTC. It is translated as CSVGTPPDVLTF.